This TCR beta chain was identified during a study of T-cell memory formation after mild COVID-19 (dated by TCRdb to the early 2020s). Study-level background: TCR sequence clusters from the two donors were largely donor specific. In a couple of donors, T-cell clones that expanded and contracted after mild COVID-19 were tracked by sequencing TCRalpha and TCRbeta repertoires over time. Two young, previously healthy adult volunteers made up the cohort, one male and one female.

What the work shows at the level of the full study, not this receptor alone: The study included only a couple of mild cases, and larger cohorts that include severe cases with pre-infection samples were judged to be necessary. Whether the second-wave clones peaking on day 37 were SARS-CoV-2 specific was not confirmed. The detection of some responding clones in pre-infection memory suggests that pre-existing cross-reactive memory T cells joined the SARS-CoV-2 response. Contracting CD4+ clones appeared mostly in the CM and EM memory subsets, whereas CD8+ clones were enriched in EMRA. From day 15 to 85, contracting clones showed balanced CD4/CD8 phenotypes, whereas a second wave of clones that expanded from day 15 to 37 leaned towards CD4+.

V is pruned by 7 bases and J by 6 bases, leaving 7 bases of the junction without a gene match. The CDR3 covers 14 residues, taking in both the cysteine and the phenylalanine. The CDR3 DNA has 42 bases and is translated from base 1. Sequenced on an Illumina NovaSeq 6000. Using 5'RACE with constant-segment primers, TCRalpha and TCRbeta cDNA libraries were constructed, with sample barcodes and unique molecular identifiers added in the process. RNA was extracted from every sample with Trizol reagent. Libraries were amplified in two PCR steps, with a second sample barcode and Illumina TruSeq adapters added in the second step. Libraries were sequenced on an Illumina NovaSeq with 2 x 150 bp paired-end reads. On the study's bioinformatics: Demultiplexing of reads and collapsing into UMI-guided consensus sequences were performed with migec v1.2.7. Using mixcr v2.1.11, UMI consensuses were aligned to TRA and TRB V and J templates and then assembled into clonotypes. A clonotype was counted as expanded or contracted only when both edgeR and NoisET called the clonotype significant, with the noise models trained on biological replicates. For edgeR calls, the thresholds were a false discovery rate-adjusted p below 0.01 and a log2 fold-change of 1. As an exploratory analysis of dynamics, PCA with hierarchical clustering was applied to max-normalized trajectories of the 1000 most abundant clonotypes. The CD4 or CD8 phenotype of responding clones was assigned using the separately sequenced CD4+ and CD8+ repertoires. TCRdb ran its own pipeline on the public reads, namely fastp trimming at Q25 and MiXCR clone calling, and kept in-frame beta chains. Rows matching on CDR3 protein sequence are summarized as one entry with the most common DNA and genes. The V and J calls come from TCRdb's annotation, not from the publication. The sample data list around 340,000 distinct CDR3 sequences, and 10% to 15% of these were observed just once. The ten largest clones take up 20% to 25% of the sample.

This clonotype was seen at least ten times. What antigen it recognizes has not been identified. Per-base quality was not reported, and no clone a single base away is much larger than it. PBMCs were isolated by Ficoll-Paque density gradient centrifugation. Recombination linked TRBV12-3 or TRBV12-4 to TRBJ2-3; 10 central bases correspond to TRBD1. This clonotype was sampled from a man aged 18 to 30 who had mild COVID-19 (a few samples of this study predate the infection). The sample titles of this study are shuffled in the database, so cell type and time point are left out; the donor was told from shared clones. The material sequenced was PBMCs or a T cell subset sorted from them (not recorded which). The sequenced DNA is TGTGCCAGCATCCTGACAGGGGGCCGGGATACGCAGTATTTT. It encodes CASILTGGRDTQYF.